This T cell receptor beta chain was retrieved from a study of control samples from healthy donors and cancer patients. Generated by immunoSEQ multiplex PCR, the TCRdb table keeps only in-frame clones and is missing some. This sample has under 450,000 clones; over 75% occur once, and the top ten carry around 6.8%. V shed 7 bases and J shed 9 bases, with 10 bases lying between them. Per germline, CDR1 LNHDA and CDR2 SQIVND (reference sequence). This CDR3 has 11 amino acids. This clonotype originated in a middle-aged man with head and neck cancer. This chain uses TRBV19 with TRBJ2-1; D is possibly TRBD1 (5 bases). Sequenced sample: PBMCs. CDR3 residues: CASTSQGEQFF. DNA for the CDR3: TGTGCCAGTACCAGCCAGGGTGAGCAGTTCTTC.